This T cell receptor beta chain was recovered during a study of blood T cells in healthy people across ages. About 10 milliliters of peripheral blood were drawn from each donor into EDTA-treated tubes. No fewer than 6.5 million PBMCs went into each sample. This CDR3 contains 15 residues. The ends were cut back, 1 base at V and 3 bases at J, with 9 bases in the middle. Germline V gene data show CDR1 as LGHNA and CDR2 as YSLEER. Study-wide points: Age brought a roughly linear fall in TCR beta diversity measured per million T cells.

Worth noting for this clonotype: What it recognizes is unknown.

It was with a sample-barcoded 5' primer and a J-beta primer mix that a second PCR of roughly 6 to 11 cycles was run. Every sample gave at least 3 million paired-end reads containing CDR3. Using its own MiXCR run on the 5' RACE reads, TCRdb lists one record per CDR3 protein. The sample gives about 1.7 million distinct CDR3 sequences, 28% of which show up once; 7.7% is in the top ten. J is TRBJ1-4 and V is TRBV4-3; D perhaps matches TRBD1 (5 bases). Material: blood. The receptor was derived from a woman aged 25 to 39 in good health. This CDR3 reads CASSQGGAANEKLFF. DNA for the CDR3: TGCGCCAGCAGCCAAGGAGGGGCGGCTAATGAAAAACTGTTTTTT.